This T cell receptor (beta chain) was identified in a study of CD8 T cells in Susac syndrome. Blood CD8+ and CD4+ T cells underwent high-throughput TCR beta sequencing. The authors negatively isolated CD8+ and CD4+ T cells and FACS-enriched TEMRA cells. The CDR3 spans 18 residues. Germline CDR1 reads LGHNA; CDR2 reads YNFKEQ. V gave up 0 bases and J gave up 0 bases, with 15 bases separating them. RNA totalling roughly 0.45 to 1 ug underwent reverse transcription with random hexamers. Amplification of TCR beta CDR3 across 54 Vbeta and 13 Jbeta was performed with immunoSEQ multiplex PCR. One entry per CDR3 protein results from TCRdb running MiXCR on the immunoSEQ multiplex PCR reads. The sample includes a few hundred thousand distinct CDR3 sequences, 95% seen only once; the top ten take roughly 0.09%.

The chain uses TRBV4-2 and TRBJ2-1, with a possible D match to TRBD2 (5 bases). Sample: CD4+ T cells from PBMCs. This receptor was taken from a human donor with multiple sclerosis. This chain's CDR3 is CASSQDQAGPSSYNEQFF. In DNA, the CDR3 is TGTGCCAGCAGCCAAGATCAGGCGGGCCCAAGCTCCTACAATGAGCAGTTCTTC.